A single TCR beta chain is shown here with its context. Between the trimmed V and J ends, which lost 2 bases and 9 bases, there was a span of 12 bases. This CDR3 has 12 amino acids. The germline CDR1 and CDR2 sequences are SQVTM and ANQGSEA. The table came from immunoSEQ multiplex PCR; TCRdb's copy has only in-frame clones and leaves some out. The table records 200,000 or so clones, 85% to 95% of them present only once. The data stem from a study of control samples from healthy donors and cancer patients. Sequenced input: blood. The chain has TRBV29-1 and TRBJ2-3, with TRBD2 as a possible D gene (6 bases). This receptor was taken from a man over 45 in good health. CDR3 bases: TGCAGCGTTGAAATTCCAGCGGGCACGCAGTATTTT. It translates to CSVEIPAGTQYF.